This T cell receptor (beta chain) was sequenced for a study of CD8+CD57+ T cells in acquired aplastic anemia. As for the study in general: The study obtained an average of about 3.2 ug of DNA from sorted CD4+ and CD8+ cells.

Details on this clonotype: Antigen: not known.

Germline CDR1 is MNHEY and CDR2 is SVGAGI. Trimming removed 3 bases from V and 4 bases from J; junction bases left unmatched: 8. This CDR3 region has 16 residues. Researchers used genomic DNA as the template to profile TCR beta VDJ and CDR3. TCRdb called the reads again in MiXCR, with one record for every CDR3 protein. This sample yields some 120,000 distinct CDR3 sequences, of which approximately 36% are seen a single time; around 2.7% belongs to the top ten. Points from the study as a whole: Patients and controls had in common twenty-nine CD8+ CDR3 sequences. Between the patient and control groups, CD8+ Simpson's diversity did not differ significantly.

Patients included in sequencing had previously demonstrated CD8+CD57+ cell expansion by flow cytometry. Patients had received no therapy at the time of blood sampling. This chain uses TRBV6-5 with TRBJ1-2; 10 bases match TRBD1. Material for sequencing was sorted CD4+, CD8+, or CD8+CD57+ T cells (not recorded which) from PBMCs. The TCR comes from a human donor with aplastic anemia. The CDR3 bases are TGTGCCAGCAGTTATTGGACAGGGGGAGATGGCTATGGCTACACCTTC. This sequence encodes CASSYWTGGDGYGYTF.